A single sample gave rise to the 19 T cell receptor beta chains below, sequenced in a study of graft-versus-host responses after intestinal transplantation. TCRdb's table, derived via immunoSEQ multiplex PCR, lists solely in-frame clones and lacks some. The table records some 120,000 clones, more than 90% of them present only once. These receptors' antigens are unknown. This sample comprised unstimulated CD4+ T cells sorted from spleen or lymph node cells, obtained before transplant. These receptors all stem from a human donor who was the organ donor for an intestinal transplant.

The CDR3 loop reads CASNTGTGQSGETQYF. In DNA, the CDR3 is TGTGCCAGTAATACCGGGACAGGGCAATCAGGGGAGACCCAGTACTTC. The chain couples TRBV19 to TRBJ2-5; 9 bases match TRBD1. The CDR3 covers 16 residues. V gave up 7 bases and J gave up 5 bases; unmatched junction bases: 14. Germline loops: CDR1 LNHDA, CDR2 SQIVND (reference sequence).

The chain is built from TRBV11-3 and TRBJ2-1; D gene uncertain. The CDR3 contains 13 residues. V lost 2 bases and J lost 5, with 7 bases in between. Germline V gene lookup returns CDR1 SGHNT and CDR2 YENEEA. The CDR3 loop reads CASSLFLDNEQFF. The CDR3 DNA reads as TGTGCCAGCAGCTTATTCCTAGACAATGAGCAGTTCTTC.

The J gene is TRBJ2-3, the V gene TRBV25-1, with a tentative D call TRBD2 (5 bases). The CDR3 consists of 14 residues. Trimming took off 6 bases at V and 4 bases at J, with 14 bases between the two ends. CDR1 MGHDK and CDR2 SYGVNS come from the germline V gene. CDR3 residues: CASRSTGISDTQYF. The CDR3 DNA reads TGTGCCAGCAGATCAACCGGGATCTCAGATACGCAGTATTTT.

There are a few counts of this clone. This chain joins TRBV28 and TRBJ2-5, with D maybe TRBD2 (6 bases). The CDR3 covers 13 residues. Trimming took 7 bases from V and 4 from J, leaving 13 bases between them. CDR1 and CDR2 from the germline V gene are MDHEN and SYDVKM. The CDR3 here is CASIVQGGETQYF. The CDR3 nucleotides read TGTGCCAGCATCGTTCAGGGAGGAGAGACCCAGTACTTC.

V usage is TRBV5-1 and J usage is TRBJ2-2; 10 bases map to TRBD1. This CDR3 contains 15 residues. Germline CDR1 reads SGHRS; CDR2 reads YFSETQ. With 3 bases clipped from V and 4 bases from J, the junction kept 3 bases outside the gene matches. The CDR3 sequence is CASSSRDRGTGELFF. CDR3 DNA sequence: TGCGCCAGCAGCTCCCGGGACAGGGGCACCGGGGAGCTGTTTTTT. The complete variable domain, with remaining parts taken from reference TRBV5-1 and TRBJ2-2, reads KAGVTQTPRYLIKTRGQQVTLSCSPISGHRSVSWYQQTPGQGLQFLFEYFSETQRNKGNFPGRFSGRQFSNSRSEMNVSTLELGDSALYLCASSSRDRGTGELFFGEGSRLTVL.

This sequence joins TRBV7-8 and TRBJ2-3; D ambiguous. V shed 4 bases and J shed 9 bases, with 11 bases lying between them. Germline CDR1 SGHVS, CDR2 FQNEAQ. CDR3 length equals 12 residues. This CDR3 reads CASSSDMVTQYF. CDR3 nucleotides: TGTGCCAGCAGCTCCGACATGGTCACGCAGTATTTT. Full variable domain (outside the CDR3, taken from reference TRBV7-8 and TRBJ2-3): GAGVSQSPRYKVAKRGQDVALRCDPISGHVSLFWYQQALGQGPEFLTYFQNEAQLDKSGLPSDRFFAERPEGSVSTLKIQRTQQEDSAVYLCASSSDMVTQYFGPGTRLTVL.

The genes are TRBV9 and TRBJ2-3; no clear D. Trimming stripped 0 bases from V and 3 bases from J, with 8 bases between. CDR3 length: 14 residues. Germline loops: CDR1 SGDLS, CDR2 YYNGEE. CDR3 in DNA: TGTGCCAGCAGCGTAGTGTACGGTACAGATACGCAGTATTTT. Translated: CASSVVYGTDTQYF.

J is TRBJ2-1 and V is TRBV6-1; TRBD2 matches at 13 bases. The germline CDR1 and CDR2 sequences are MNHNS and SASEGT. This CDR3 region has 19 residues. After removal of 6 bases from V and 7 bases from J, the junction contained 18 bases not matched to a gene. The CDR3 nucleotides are TGTGCCAGCAGGGAACCGGGACTAGCGGGAAGAAGCCTTTTGAATGAGCAGTTCTTC. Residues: CASREPGLAGRSLLNEQFF.

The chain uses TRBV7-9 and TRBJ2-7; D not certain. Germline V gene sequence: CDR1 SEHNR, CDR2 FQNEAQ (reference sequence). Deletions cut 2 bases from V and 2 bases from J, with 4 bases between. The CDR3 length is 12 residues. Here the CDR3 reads CASSLYPYEQYF. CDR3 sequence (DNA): TGTGCCAGCAGCTTATATCCCTACGAGCAGTACTTC.

CDR3 region: CASSPGTRTEAFF. Here the CDR3 DNA reads TGTGCCAGCAGCCCGGGGACTAGGACTGAAGCTTTCTTT. The chain employs TRBV11-2 and TRBJ1-1, with D perhaps matching TRBD1 (5 bases). The CDR3 contains 13 residues. V lost 5 bases and J 5 bases, leaving 12 bases between the germline ends. CDR1 and CDR2 from the germline V gene are SGHAT and FQNNGV.

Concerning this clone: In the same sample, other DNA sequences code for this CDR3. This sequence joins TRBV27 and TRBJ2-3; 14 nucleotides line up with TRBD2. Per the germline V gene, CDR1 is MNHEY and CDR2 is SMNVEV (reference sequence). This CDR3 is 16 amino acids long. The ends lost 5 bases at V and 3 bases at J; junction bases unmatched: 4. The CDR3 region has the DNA TGTGCCAGCAGTCCCGGGACTAGCGGGAGAACAGATACGCAGTATTTT. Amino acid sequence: CASSPGTSGRTDTQYF.

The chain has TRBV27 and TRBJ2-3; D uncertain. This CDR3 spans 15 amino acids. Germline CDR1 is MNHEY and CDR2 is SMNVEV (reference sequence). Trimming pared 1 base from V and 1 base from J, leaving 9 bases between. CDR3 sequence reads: CASSLWGKGTDTQYF. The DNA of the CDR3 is TGTGCCAGCAGTTTATGGGGTAAAGGCACAGATACGCAGTATTTT.

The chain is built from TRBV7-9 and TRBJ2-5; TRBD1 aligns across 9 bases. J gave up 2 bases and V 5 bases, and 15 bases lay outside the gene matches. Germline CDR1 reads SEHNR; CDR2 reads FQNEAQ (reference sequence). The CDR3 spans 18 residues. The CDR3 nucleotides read TGTGCCAGCAGCCCGGGACAGGGAATGTGGGGAGGTCAAGAGACCCAGTACTTC. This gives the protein CASSPGQGMWGGQETQYF. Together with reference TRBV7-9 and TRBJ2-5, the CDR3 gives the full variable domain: DTGVSQNPRHKITKRGQNVTFRCDPISEHNRLYWYRQTLGQGPEFLTYFQNEAQLEKSRLLSDRFSAERPKGSFSTLEIQRTEQGDSAMYLCASSPGQGMWGGQETQYFGPGTRLLVL.

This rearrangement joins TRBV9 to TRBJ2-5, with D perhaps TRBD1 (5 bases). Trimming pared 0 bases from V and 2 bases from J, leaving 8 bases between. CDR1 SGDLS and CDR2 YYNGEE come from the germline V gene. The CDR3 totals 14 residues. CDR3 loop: CASSVGGTQETQYF. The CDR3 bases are TGTGCCAGCAGCGTAGGGGGCACACAAGAGACCCAGTACTTC.

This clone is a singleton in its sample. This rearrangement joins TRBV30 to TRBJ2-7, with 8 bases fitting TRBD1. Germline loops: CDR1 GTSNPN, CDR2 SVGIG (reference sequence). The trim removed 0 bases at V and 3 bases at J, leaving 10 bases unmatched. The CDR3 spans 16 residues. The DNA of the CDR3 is TGTGCCTGGAGTGTCCGTATTGGGACAGGTCTCTACGAGCAGTACTTC. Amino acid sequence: CAWSVRIGTGLYEQYF.

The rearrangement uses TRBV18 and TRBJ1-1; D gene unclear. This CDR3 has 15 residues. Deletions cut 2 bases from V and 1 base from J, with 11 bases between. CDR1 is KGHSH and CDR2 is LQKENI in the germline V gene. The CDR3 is CASSPGGQENTEAFF. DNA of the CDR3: TGTGCCAGCTCACCAGGCGGCCAAGAGAACACTGAAGCTTTCTTT. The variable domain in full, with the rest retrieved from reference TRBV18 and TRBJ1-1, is NAGVMQNPRHLVRRRGQEARLRCSPMKGHSHVYWYRQLPEEGLKFMVYLQKENIIDESGMPKERFSAEFPKEGPSILRIQQVVRGDSAAYFCASSPGGQENTEAFFGQGTRLTVV.

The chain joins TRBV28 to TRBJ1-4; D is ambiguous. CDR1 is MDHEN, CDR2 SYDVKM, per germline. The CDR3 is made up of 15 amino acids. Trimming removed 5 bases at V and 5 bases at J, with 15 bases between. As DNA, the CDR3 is TGTGCCAGCAGTGACGAGACCGTGAGAAATGAAAAACTGTTTTTT. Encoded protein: CASSDETVRNEKLFF.

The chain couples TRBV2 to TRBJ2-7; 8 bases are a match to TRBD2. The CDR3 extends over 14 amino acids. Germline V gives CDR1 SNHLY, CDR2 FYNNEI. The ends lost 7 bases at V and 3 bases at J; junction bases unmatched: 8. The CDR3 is CASTGTRVIYEQYF. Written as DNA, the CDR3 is TGTGCCAGCACCGGGACTAGAGTGATCTACGAGCAGTACTTC.

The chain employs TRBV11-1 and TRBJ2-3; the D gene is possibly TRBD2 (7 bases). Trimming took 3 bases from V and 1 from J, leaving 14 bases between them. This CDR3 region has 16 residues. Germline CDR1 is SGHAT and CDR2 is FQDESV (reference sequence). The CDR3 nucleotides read TGTGCCAGCAGCTTCGGAGGGGGGGTGCGCACAGATACGCAGTATTTT. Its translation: CASSFGGGVRTDTQYF.